This is a list of T cell receptor beta chains from one sample in a study of T cell changes during pregnancy in multiple sclerosis. Assay used: immunoSEQ multiplex PCR; TCRdb lists only in-frame clones, some missing. Here the sample spans tens of thousands of clones, about 94% being singletons. The sequencing here drew on CD8+ T cells from peripheral blood mononuclear cells, taken after pregnancy. The receptor set was obtained from a female donor with multiple sclerosis, enrolled in a pregnancy study. The CDR3 runs from the conserved cysteine through the conserved F or W. The D gene is left open where the match is weak. Size values are once, few and many counts, or a class for expanded clones, and some rows have none.

D,J,size,V,CDR3,DNA
TRBD2,TRBJ2-5,once,TRBV27,CASSLGGRAQETQYF,TGTGCCAGCAGTTTAGGCGGGAGAGCCCAAGAGACCCAGTACTTC
-,TRBJ1-1,-,TRBV15,CATSREQTLTEAFF,TGTGCCACCAGCAGAGAACAGACACTTACTGAAGCTTTCTTT
-,TRBJ2-1,-,TRBV27,CASSLRGGDEQFF,TGTGCCAGCAGTCTGCGAGGAGGGGATGAGCAGTTCTTC
-,TRBJ1-1,-,TRBV7-2,CASSLAGSSNTEAFF,TGTGCCAGCAGCTTAGCCGGGTCCTCGAACACTGAAGCTTTCTTT
-,TRBJ1-1,-,TRBV19,CASSIPGQRNTEAFF,TGTGCCAGTAGTATACCCGGACAAAGGAACACTGAAGCTTTCTTT
TRBD2,TRBJ2-1,-,TRBV7-2,CASRDSSGVSYNEQFF,TGTGCCAGCAGGGACTCTAGCGGGGTCTCCTACAATGAGCAGTTCTTC
-,TRBJ1-1,-,TRBV6-5,CASSPGTTNTEAFF,TGTGCCAGCAGTCCCGGGACAACGAACACTGAAGCTTTCTTT
TRBD1,TRBJ2-7,-,TRBV10-1,CASSESTGLSYEQYF,TGCGCCAGCAGTGAGTCGACAGGGCTCTCCTACGAGCAGTACTTC
-,TRBJ2-1,-,TRBV2,CASSESGSSYNEQFF,TGTGCCAGCAGTGAAAGCGGTAGCTCCTACAATGAGCAGTTCTTC
-,TRBJ1-6,-,TRBV5-4,CASSLGAEINLKVPLHF,TGTGCCAGCAGCTTGGGGGCAGAAATCAACCTCAAGGTCCCCCTCCACTTT
-,TRBJ1-5,-,TRBV7-8,CASSLEARENSNQPQHF,TGTGCCAGCAGCTTAGAGGCTCGGGAGAATAGCAATCAGCCCCAGCATTTT
-,TRBJ2-3,-,TRBV2,CAARGDTQYF,TGTGCCGCTCGGGGGGATACGCAGTATTTT
-,TRBJ1-5,-,TRBV19,CASTGWGTTGQPQHF,TGTGCCAGTACCGGATGGGGGACAACCGGACAGCCCCAGCATTTT
-,TRBJ2-1,-,TRBV7-3,CASSLAGAYNEQFF,TGTGCCAGCAGCTTAGCGGGTGCTTACAATGAGCAGTTCTTC
TRBD2,TRBJ2-1,-,TRBV4-1,CASTLGTSGYNEQFF,TGCGCCAGCACTCTAGGGACTAGCGGGTACAATGAGCAGTTCTTC